Sequencing of this TCR beta chain was carried out in a study of molecular identifiers for immune sequencing clone quantification. The CDR3 length is 15 residues. CDR1 and CDR2 from the germline V gene are SQVTM and ANQGSEA. One entry per CDR3 protein results from TCRdb running MiXCR on the PCR reads. The sample gives 300,000 to 400,000 distinct CDR3 sequences, around a fifth of which show up once; approximately 0.8% is in the top ten. In regard to this clonotype: This clone may be a read error of a much larger clone one base away.

The chain is built from TRBV29-1 and TRBJ2-1; 11 bases map to TRBD1. This sequence originates from a human donor in good health. Some libraries in this study had Jurkat cell RNA spiked in. The sample consisted of naive CD8+ T cells from blood, with Jurkat cell RNA spiked in. Subset in this sample: FACS-sorted CD8+CD4-CCR7+CD45RA+ naive T cells. The CDR3 DNA sequence: TGCAACGCTCCCCGGGGGGGGACAGGGGGTCATGAGCAGTTCTTC. Translated: CNAPRGGTGGHEQFF.